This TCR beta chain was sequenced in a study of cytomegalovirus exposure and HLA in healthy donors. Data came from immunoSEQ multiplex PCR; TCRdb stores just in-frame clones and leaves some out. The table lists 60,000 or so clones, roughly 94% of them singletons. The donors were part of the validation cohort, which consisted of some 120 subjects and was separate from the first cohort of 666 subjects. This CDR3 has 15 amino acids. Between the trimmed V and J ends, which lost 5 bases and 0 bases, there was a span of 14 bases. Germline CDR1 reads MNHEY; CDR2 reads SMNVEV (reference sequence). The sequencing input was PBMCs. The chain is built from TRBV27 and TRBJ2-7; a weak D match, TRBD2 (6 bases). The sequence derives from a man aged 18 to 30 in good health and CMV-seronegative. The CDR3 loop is CASSATSGGSYEQYF. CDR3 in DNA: TGTGCCAGCAGTGCTACGTCCGGGGGCTCCTACGAGCAGTACTTC.